Listed below are T cell receptor beta chains from one sample, sequenced in a study of cytomegalovirus exposure and HLA in healthy donors. Using immunoSEQ multiplex PCR, the repertoire was profiled, and TCRdb retains in-frame clones only, with some absent. The sample holds tens of thousands of clones, 85% to 95% seen once. The sample taken for sequencing was PBMCs. These receptors were taken from a woman between 18 and 30 years old in good health and CMV-seronegative. The CDR3 runs from the conserved cysteine through the conserved F or W. A D gene is named only where the DNA matches it firmly. Clone size is stated in some rows and not others, as once, few, many or a class when expanded.

clone size	V gene	J gene	D gene	CDR3 protein	CDR3 DNA
NA	TRBV5-1	TRBJ2-1	NA	CASSLTTNEQFF	TGCGCCAGCAGCCTGACTACCAATGAGCAGTTCTTC
NA	TRBV4-1	TRBJ2-7	TRBD1	CASSRPLQGRGSSGEQYF	TGCGCCAGCAGCCGGCCATTACAGGGGAGAGGTTCGTCAGGCGAGCAGTACTTC
NA	TRBV6-4	TRBJ1-1	NA	CASSDREGGEAFF	TGTGCCAGCAGTGACAGGGAGGGGGGTGAAGCTTTCTTT
NA	TRBV5-1	TRBJ1-2	TRBD1	CASSLGTGDYGYTF	TGCGCCAGCAGCTTAGGGACAGGGGACTATGGCTACACCTTC
NA	TRBV7-9	TRBJ2-7	TRBD2	CASSPIGLAGNSYEQYF	TGTGCCAGCAGCCCTATCGGACTAGCGGGGAACTCCTACGAGCAGTACTTC
NA	TRBV5-1	TRBJ2-2	TRBD2	CASSHGTSGYTGELFF	TGCGCCAGCAGCCACGGGACTAGCGGTTACACCGGGGAGCTGTTTTTT
NA	TRBV18	TRBJ2-1	TRBD1	CASSRTGSSYNEQFF	TGTGCCAGCTCACGGACAGGGAGCTCCTACAATGAGCAGTTCTTC
once	TRBV21-1	TRBJ2-7	NA	CASSKGARFYEQYF	TGTGCCAGCAGCAAAGGGGCCCGGTTCTACGAGCAGTACTTC
NA	TRBV10-3	TRBJ2-5	NA	CAISGQRPQETQYF	TGTGCCATCAGTGGCCAGCGCCCACAAGAGACCCAGTACTTC
once	TRBV27	TRBJ2-7	TRBD1	CASSLYGTGSYEQYF	TGTGCCAGCAGTTTATACGGGACAGGCTCCTACGAGCAGTACTTC
NA	TRBV7-2	TRBJ2-2	NA	CASSLVGKNTGELFF	TGTGCCAGCAGCTTAGTGGGCAAGAACACCGGGGAGCTGTTTTTT
NA	TRBV7-8	TRBJ2-7	TRBD2	CASSPLAGGTYEQYF	TGTGCCAGCAGCCCACTAGCGGGGGGCACCTACGAGCAGTACTTC
once	TRBV10-3	TRBJ2-2	NA	CAISEWGLTANTGELFF	TGTGCCATCAGTGAGTGGGGACTTACCGCGAACACCGGGGAGCTGTTTTTT